One TCR beta chain is described in this entry. Its target is unknown. Trimming took off 7 bases at V and 0 bases at J, with 10 bases between the two ends. The CDR3 sequence is 14 residues long. CDR1 is MDHEN, CDR2 SYDVKM, per germline. These data originate in a study of T cell responses to AZD1222 COVID-19 vaccine. Whole-study results and caveats: The sample set comprised mostly white British donors with more females, and clonal diversity was possibly underestimated.

Method: immunoSEQ multiplex PCR; TCRdb's copy keeps in-frame clones and lacks some. The sample lists more than 150,000 clones, 80% to 90% occurring once. This TCR derives from an adult in good health. The chain links TRBV28 to TRBJ2-1; a weak D match, TRBD2 (5 bases). The sample was peripheral blood, taken on day 0 of AZD1222 vaccination. CDR3 sequence (DNA): TGTGCCAGCATTCTAGCCGGCTCCTACAATGAGCAGTTCTTC. Its translation is CASILAGSYNEQFF. Looking up the rest from reference TRBV28 and TRBJ2-1 gives the full variable domain: DVKVTQSSRYLVKRTGEKVFLECVQDMDHENMFWYRQDPGLGLRLIYFSYDVKMKEKGDIPEGYSVSREKKERFSLILESASTNQTSMYLCASILAGSYNEQFFGPGTRLTVL.